These 25 T cell receptor beta chains were sequenced from one sample in a study of blood T cells in healthy people across ages. PCR was performed a second time for about 7 to 12 cycles using a sample-barcoded 5' primer and a J-beta primer mix. TCRdb used MiXCR to reprocess the 5' RACE reads, holding one entry per CDR3 protein. The data hold around 650,000 distinct CDR3 sequences, with 35% to 50% observed a single time. The sample consisted of blood. Source of these receptors: a man older than 75 in good health.

The J gene is TRBJ2-5, the V gene TRBV20-1, with 14 bases aligning to TRBD2. This CDR3 is 15 amino acids long. Germline CDR1 DFQATT, CDR2 SNEGSKA (reference sequence). The V gene end was trimmed by 6 bases and the J gene end by 11 bases; junction bases not matched to a gene: 14. In DNA, the CDR3 is TGCAGTGCACTTGGACTAGCGGGAGGTAGTAATGAGCAGTACTTC. The encoded protein is CSALGLAGGSNEQYF.

V usage is TRBV6-2 or TRBV6-3 and J usage is TRBJ2-2; 7 nucleotides align to TRBD2. The CDR3 is made up of 12 amino acids. The J segment lost 4 bases and the V segment lost 10 bases, leaving 3 bases of the junction unmatched. Germline V CDR1 and CDR2: MNHEY, SVGEGT. The CDR3 is CATGGGTGELFF. The CDR3 DNA follows: TGTGCCACCGGCGGGGGCACCGGGGAGCTGTTTTTT.

The chain recombines TRBV20-1 with TRBJ2-6; D is tentatively TRBD1 or TRBD2 (5 bases each). There are 16 residues in the CDR3. Trimming took off 3 bases at V and 2 bases at J, with 14 bases between the two ends. Looked up from germline, CDR1 is DFQATT and CDR2 is SNEGSKA (reference sequence). In DNA form, the CDR3 reads TGCAGTGCTAGCGATCCAGGGAGTCCTGGGGCCAACGTCCTGACTTTC. Its translation is CSASDPGSPGANVLTF.

This clonotype was recorded a few times. The chain joins TRBV10-2 to TRBJ2-1; 11 bases align to TRBD1. In germline, CDR1 is WSHSY, CDR2 SAAADI. Trimming at V came to 2 bases and at J to 6 bases, leaving 3 bases not matched to a gene. CDR3 length equals 15 residues. Here the CDR3 DNA reads TGCGCCAGCAGTGAGGGGGACAGGGGGTTCAATGAGCAGTTCTTC. Its translation: CASSEGDRGFNEQFF.

The CDR3 here is CASTEGSGYEQYF. CDR3 in DNA: TGTGCCAGCACCGAGGGATCAGGCTACGAGCAGTACTTC. The chain combines TRBV28 with TRBJ2-7; tentatively, D is TRBD2 (5 bases). Per germline, CDR1 MDHEN and CDR2 SYDVKM. The CDR3 extends over 13 amino acids. Trimming removed 7 bases at V and 3 bases at J, with 13 bases between.

The chain has TRBV6-2 or TRBV6-3 and TRBJ2-1; maybe TRBD2 (5 bases). This CDR3 is 15 amino acids long. The germline V and J ends were trimmed by 2 bases and 7 bases, with 15 bases remaining between them. CDR1 is MNHEY, CDR2 SVGEGT, per germline. The CDR3 loop is CASSYAMVRTNEQFF. The CDR3 region has the DNA TGTGCCAGCAGTTACGCGATGGTGCGGACTAATGAGCAGTTCTTC.

This clonotype has more than one count but fewer than ten. The chain carries TRBV9 and TRBJ2-1, with D tentatively TRBD1 (5 bases). This CDR3 region has 15 residues. With 4 bases removed from V and 7 bases from J, the gap between germline ends came to 18 bases. The germline V gene has CDR1 SGDLS and CDR2 YYNGEE. The CDR3 is CASSPPDGQRNEQFF. The CDR3 DNA reads as TGTGCCAGCAGCCCCCCGGACGGACAAAGGAATGAGCAGTTCTTC. The full variable domain, its missing parts supplied by reference TRBV9 and TRBJ2-1, is DSGVTQTPKHLITATGQRVTLRCSPRSGDLSVYWYQQSLDQGLQFLIQYYNGEERAKGNILERFSAQQFPDLHSELNLSSLELGDSALYFCASSPPDGQRNEQFFGPGTRLTVL.

This clonotype was detected a few times. At one end, the junction sequence differs from germline, possibly due to a read error. As DNA, the CDR3 is TGTGCCGCCAGCAAGGGACTAGGCGGAGAGACCCAGTACTTC. Encoded protein: CAASKGLGGETQYF. This chain uses TRBV15 with TRBJ2-5; the match to TRBD2 covers 8 bases. CDR3 length: 14 residues. In germline, CDR1 is LNHNV, CDR2 YYDKDF (reference sequence). Full variable domain (remainder filled in from reference TRBV15 and TRBJ2-5): DAMVIQNPRYQVTQFGKPVTLSCSQTLNHNVMYWYQQKSSQAPKLLFHYYDKDFNNEADTPDNFQSRRPNTSFCFLDIRSPGLGDTAMYLCAASKGLGGETQYFGPGTRLLVL.

The CDR3 bases are TGTGCCAGCAGTTACTCTATGGACGAGCAGTACTTC. Residues: CASSYSMDEQYF. V and J are TRBV6-6 and TRBJ2-7, with no clear D. The V and J ends lost 0 bases and 5 bases respectively, with 5 bases between them. CDR1 is MNHNY and CDR2 is SVGAGI in the germline V gene (reference sequence). The CDR3 has 12 amino acids.

This rearrangement joins TRBV6-1 to TRBJ2-7; 7 nucleotides match TRBD1. The J segment lost 1 base and the V segment lost 5 bases, leaving 11 bases of the junction unmatched. CDR3 length equals 16 residues. Germline CDR1 reads MNHNS; CDR2 reads SASEGT. This CDR3 reads CASSIEWDSTSYEQYF. The CDR3 DNA reads as TGTGCCAGCAGTATTGAGTGGGACAGTACATCCTACGAGCAGTACTTC.

V and J are TRBV6-2 or TRBV6-3 and TRBJ2-7, with D perhaps TRBD2 (6 bases). There are 13 residues in the CDR3. Germline V gene lookup returns CDR1 MNHEY and CDR2 SVGEGT. Trimming took 7 bases from V and 7 from J, leaving 17 bases between them. CDR3 nucleotide sequence: TGTGCCAGCAAGGACTGGAGGGCCATTGAGCAGTACTTC. Protein: CASKDWRAIEQYF.

The chain uses TRBV25-1 and TRBJ1-5; TRBD1 agrees at 8 bases. With V trimmed by 2 bases and J by 5 bases, 2 bases remained unmatched. The CDR3 runs 14 residues. Germline V gives CDR1 MGHDK, CDR2 SYGVNS. The CDR3 reads CASSEPGGDQPQHF. The CDR3 DNA is TGTGCCAGCAGTGAACCAGGGGGCGATCAGCCCCAGCATTTT.

The table lists this clonotype with a count of one. Possible read error: a much larger clone is one base away. The chain couples TRBV6-1 to TRBJ2-7; tentatively, D is TRBD1 (7 bases). Trimming cost V 4 bases and J 12 bases, with 28 bases left between them. Germline values: CDR1 MNHNS, CDR2 SASEGT. The length of the CDR3 is 16 residues. The CDR3 coding sequence is TGTGCCAGCAGTGCCCAGCCAGGGGGAGGTTGGGAGACCCTGTACTTC. This codes for CASSAQPGGGWETLYF.

This clonotype was seen more than once but under ten times. The J gene is TRBJ2-3, the V gene TRBV12-3 or TRBV12-4, with TRBD1 matching 8 bases. There are 14 residues in the CDR3. V was clipped by 7 bases and J by 6 bases; unmatched bases: 9. CDR3 loop: CASIPQGGADTQYF. CDR3 bases: TGTGCCAGCATTCCACAGGGGGGAGCGGATACGCAGTATTTT.

The chain joins TRBV29-1 to TRBJ2-7; 10 bases align to TRBD1. CDR1 and CDR2 (germline): SQVTM, ANQGSEA. J lost 2 bases, V lost 5 bases, and 6 bases had no gene match. This CDR3 has 14 amino acids. The CDR3 loop reads CSVFGGTGAYEQYF. CDR3 sequence (DNA): TGCAGCGTTTTCGGGGGGACAGGGGCCTACGAGCAGTACTTC.

The chain couples TRBV5-1 to TRBJ2-7; 7 bases are shared with TRBD1. The CDR3 is made up of 17 amino acids. Germline lookup yields CDR1 SGHRS and CDR2 YFSETQ. The trim removed 0 bases at V and 1 base at J, leaving 10 bases unmatched. The CDR3 is CASSLEGSGQSSYEQYF. The CDR3 nucleotides are TGCGCCAGCAGCTTGGAGGGTTCGGGACAGTCATCCTACGAGCAGTACTTC.

The J gene is TRBJ2-5, the V gene TRBV2; tentative D call: TRBD1 (7 bases). This CDR3 has 15 residues. Germline CDR1 and CDR2: SNHLY and FYNNEI. Deletions cut 6 bases from V and 11 bases from J, with 25 bases between. The CDR3 here is CASSGQALAGNEQYF. The CDR3 DNA reads TGTGCCAGCAGCGGACAGGCTCTTGCGGGGAATGAGCAGTACTTC.

This clonotype appeared many times. V is TRBV7-2 and J is TRBJ2-1; D call uncertain. CDR1 SGHTA and CDR2 FQGNSA come from the germline V gene. The CDR3 has 12 residues. The V gene lost 3 bases and the J gene lost 7 bases, with 7 bases spanning the gap. The CDR3 region is CASSFFRNEQFF. The CDR3 nucleotides are TGTGCCAGCAGCTTCTTCAGAAATGAGCAGTTCTTC.

This clonotype was seen ten or more times. CDR3 coding DNA: TGTGCCAGCAGTTACTCTGTTGAAGGGGGAATTAGGAAGACCCAGTACTTC. Translation: CASSYSVEGGIRKTQYF. This chain links TRBV6-6 with TRBJ2-5; D perhaps matches TRBD1 (6 bases). Trimming stripped 0 bases from V and 6 bases from J, with 20 bases between. Looked up from germline, CDR1 is MNHNY and CDR2 is SVGAGI (reference sequence). The CDR3 consists of 17 residues.

The chain uses TRBV29-1 and TRBJ1-2; no definite D call. The CDR3 contains 12 residues. Looked up from germline, CDR1 is SQVTM and CDR2 is ANQGSEA. Trimming cost V 1 base and J 3 bases, with 6 bases left between them. In DNA form, the CDR3 reads TGCAGCGTTGAAGTGGCCGACTATGGCTACACCTTC. It encodes CSVEVADYGYTF.

This clonotype was seen only a few times. The V call is TRBV5-1, the J call TRBJ1-1; D might be TRBD1 (6 bases). The V and J ends lost 0 bases and 5 bases respectively, with 14 bases between them. From germline, CDR1 is SGHRS and CDR2 YFSETQ. The CDR3 extends over 15 amino acids. This CDR3 is CASSLEGGARTEAFF. In DNA form, the CDR3 reads TGCGCCAGCAGCTTGGAAGGGGGGGCGCGGACTGAAGCTTTCTTT.

This rearrangement joins TRBV29-1 to TRBJ1-1, with TRBD1 matching over 11 bases. From germline, CDR1 is SQVTM and CDR2 ANQGSEA. The CDR3 runs 13 residues. Trimming at V came to 5 bases and at J to 4 bases, leaving 3 bases not matched to a gene. In nucleotides, the CDR3 is TGCAGCGTTCTTGGGACAGGGGGCACTGAAGCTTTCTTT. It is translated as CSVLGTGGTEAFF.

V and J are TRBV7-2 and TRBJ2-5, with 8 bases identical to TRBD2. The ends lost 0 bases at V and 1 base at J; junction bases unmatched: 1. Germline V gives CDR1 SGHTA, CDR2 FQGNSA. The CDR3 is 15 amino acids. CDR3 loop: CASSLARGVQETQYF. The CDR3 DNA reads TGTGCCAGCAGCTTAGCGCGGGGGGTCCAAGAGACCCAGTACTTC.

This chain joins TRBV7-3 and TRBJ1-6; D gene ambiguous. The V and J ends lost 4 bases and 5 bases respectively, with 9 bases between them. This CDR3 comprises 14 residues. CDR1 and CDR2 (germline): SGHTA, FQGTGA. The CDR3 region has the DNA TGTGCCAGCAGCTATGACAAGGATAATTCACCCCTCCACTTT. This codes for CASSYDKDNSPLHF. The whole variable domain, remainder taken from reference TRBV7-3 and TRBJ1-6, is GAGVSQTPSNKVTEKGKYVELRCDPISGHTALYWYRQSLGQGPEFLIYFQGTGAADDSGLPNDRFFAVRPEGSVSTLKIQRTERGDSAVYLCASSYDKDNSPLHFGNGTRLTVT.

Details on this clonotype: The junction shows a germline mismatch at one end, possibly a read error. The rearrangement joins TRBV6-5 to TRBJ1-1, with D possibly TRBD1 on 6 matching bases. The CDR3 runs to 14 residues. CDR1 and CDR2 from the germline V gene are MNHEY and SVGAGI. This CDR3 is CASSYRVKLAEAFF. In nucleotides, the CDR3 is TGTGCTAGCAGTTACAGGGTGAAGTTGGCTGAAGCTTTCTTT.